These 24 T cell receptor beta chains were sequenced from one sample in a study of vaccination effects on CD4 cells after COVID-19 (dated by TCRdb to between 2020 and 2023). Their antigens are not known. To identify antigen-specific CD4+ T cell clonotypes by their expansion, the ViraFEST assay first stimulated PBMC with viral peptide pools and then applied TCR sequencing. After roughly 11 days of culture, CD4+ T cells were isolated with the EasySep CD4+ T cell isolation kit. Two doses of either the BNT162b2 or the mRNA-1273 mRNA SARS-CoV-2 vaccine were administered to participants. The library was built by means of the immunoSEQ multiplex PCR assay. Here the immuneACCESS table is served through TCRdb, limited to in-frame sequences with V and J called. Missing clones are a known gap in these copies; in checked studies unresolved V genes cover under half, and the rest lacks a known reason. Counted in this sample were some 20,000 clones; less than 85% of them appeared once. Jointly, the top ten make up around a tenth of the sample.

Sequencing used CD4+ T cells from PBMCs cultured with HCoV-229E spike peptides, obtained after COVID-19 vaccination. The intended sense of this specimen's cell subset or site label: HCoV-229E spike overlapping peptide pool stimulation. These receptors were obtained from a human donor who received a COVID-19 vaccine.

This clone has a handful of counts. The V gene is TRBV29-1, the J gene TRBJ2-1; a weak D match, TRBD2 (5 bases). From germline, CDR1 is SQVTM and CDR2 ANQGSEA. Deletions cut 2 bases from V and 6 bases from J, with 20 bases between. The CDR3 has 16 residues. CDR3 nucleotides: TGCAGCGTTGAATTCCTTCCTAGCTGGATGGTCAATGAGCAGTTCTTC. Its translation: CSVEFLPSWMVNEQFF.

This clone was counted a single time. CDR3 loop: CASSFFTDPVTRNEQFF. The CDR3 DNA reads as TGTGCCAGCAGCTTCTTTACGGATCCCGTGACCCGCAATGAGCAGTTCTTC. The V call is TRBV11-2, the J call TRBJ2-1, with D unresolved. The V end lost 3 bases, the J end lost 6 bases, and 21 bases lay between the germline ends. The CDR3 has 17 residues. From germline, CDR1 is SGHAT and CDR2 FQNNGV.

This chain joins TRBV7-2 and TRBJ2-5, with 9 positions matching TRBD1. The germline gives CDR1 SGHTA, CDR2 FQGNSA. Losses at the gene ends were 2 bases for V and 4 bases for J; bases not matched to a gene: 2. The CDR3 spans 14 residues. DNA for the CDR3: TGTGCCAGCAGCTTAACAGGGGGCGGAGAGACCCAGTACTTC. Its translation: CASSLTGGGETQYF.

The CDR3 here is CASRAGGPTDTQYF. The DNA for the CDR3 is TGTGCCAGCAGGGCGGGAGGGCCAACAGATACGCAGTATTTT. The chain links TRBV6-5 to TRBJ2-3; 9 bases map to TRBD2. CDR3 length: 14 residues. Germline values: CDR1 MNHEY, CDR2 SVGAGI. Trimming removed 6 bases from V and 3 bases from J; junction bases left unmatched: 4.

The genes are TRBV19 and TRBJ2-4; 9 positions match TRBD1. Germline V gene sequence: CDR1 LNHDA, CDR2 SQIVND (reference sequence). Losses at the gene ends were 0 bases for V and 4 bases for J; bases not matched to a gene: 7. The CDR3 consists of 17 residues. CDR3 coding DNA: TGTGCCAGTAGTATAGACCCGGGGACAGGGCCAAAAAACATTCAGTACTTC. Encoded protein: CASSIDPGTGPKNIQYF.

V and J are TRBV27 and TRBJ1-6; D may be TRBD1 (6 bases). The CDR3 has 15 residues. Germline CDR1 and CDR2: MNHEY and SMNVEV (reference sequence). V dropped 2 bases and J dropped 7 bases, with 12 bases sitting between them. CDR3 DNA sequence: TGTGCCAGCAGTTTAGCACCGGGGGCGAATTCACCCCTCCACTTT. As protein: CASSLAPGANSPLHF.

The chain's CDR3 is CASSLSGTVVEQYF. The CDR3 nucleotides read TGTGCCAGCAGTTTATCAGGTACTGTGGTGGAGCAGTACTTC. The chain joins TRBV27 to TRBJ2-7; D is unclear. Germline V gene sequence: CDR1 MNHEY, CDR2 SMNVEV (reference sequence). With 0 bases removed from V and 7 bases from J, the gap between germline ends came to 13 bases. This CDR3 spans 14 amino acids.

The chain joins TRBV27 to TRBJ2-1; D is uncertain. The CDR3 sequence is 15 residues long. The germline V gene has CDR1 MNHEY and CDR2 SMNVEV (reference sequence). V was trimmed by 4 bases and J by 0 bases, leaving 10 bases between them. This CDR3 reads CASSSGVSSYNEQFF. In DNA form, the CDR3 reads TGTGCCAGCAGTTCCGGTGTTAGCTCCTACAATGAGCAGTTCTTC.

The chain has TRBV6-4 and TRBJ2-2; 7 bases map to TRBD2. The CDR3 covers 14 residues. J was trimmed by 4 bases and V by 2 bases; bases with no gene match: 1. The germline CDR1 and CDR2 sequences are MRHNA and SNTAGT. The CDR3 protein is CASSDGRATGELFF. The DNA for the CDR3 is TGTGCCAGCAGTGACGGGAGGGCCACCGGGGAGCTGTTTTTT.

This clone has only one observation. Mismatch with germline at one junction end may stem from a read error. This rearrangement joins TRBV4-2 to TRBJ2-5; TRBD2 matches 7 bases. Germline assignment: CDR1 LGHNA and CDR2 YNFKEQ. CDR3 length: 12 amino acids. The CDR3 sequence is CASSQVAGVTHF. The CDR3 region has the DNA TGTGCCAGCAGCCAAGTTGCGGGGGTGACGCACTTC.

The rearrangement joins TRBV25-1 to TRBJ2-5, with D hard to call. Per the germline V gene, CDR1 is MGHDK and CDR2 is SYGVNS. V lost 2 bases to trimming and J lost 5 bases, with 6 bases between them. This CDR3 is built from 12 residues. Here the CDR3 DNA reads TGTGCCAGCAGTGAAATTCGGGAGACCCAGTACTTC. Translating it yields CASSEIRETQYF. Using reference TRBV25-1 and TRBJ2-5 for the parts outside the CDR3, the full variable domain is EADIYQTPRYLVIGTGKKITLECSQTMGHDKMYWYQQDPGMELHLIHYSYGVNSTEKGDLSSESTVSRIRTEHFPLTLESARPSHTSQYLCASSEIRETQYFGPGTRLLVL.

This clone was observed once. The J gene is TRBJ2-2, the V gene TRBV13; unclear D gene. V lost 3 bases, J lost 9 bases, and 8 bases lay in between. The CDR3 contains 12 residues. The germline gives CDR1 PRHDT, CDR2 FYEKMQ (reference sequence). DNA for the CDR3: TGTGCCAGCAGCTTTCACCCCCGGGAGCTGTTTTTT. Its translation: CASSFHPRELFF.

The V call is TRBV9, the J call TRBJ2-1; the match to TRBD2 covers 14 bases. Trimming took 0 bases from V and 4 from J; bases not matched to a gene: 3. Germline CDR1 and CDR2: SGDLS and YYNGEE. The CDR3 sequence is 17 residues long. CDR3 residues: CASSVGGLAGAYNEQFF. Here the CDR3 DNA reads TGTGCCAGCAGCGTAGGGGGACTAGCGGGGGCTTACAATGAGCAGTTCTTC.

This clone was counted between two and nine times. This rearrangement joins TRBV19 to TRBJ1-2, with D possibly being TRBD1 (5 bases). With 9 bases removed from V and 5 bases from J, the gap between germline ends came to 22 bases. Per the germline V gene, CDR1 is LNHDA and CDR2 is SQIVND (reference sequence). The CDR3 totals 15 residues. Written as DNA, the CDR3 is TGTGCCAGCAGGGTCTCCGGGACGAAGACTTATGGCTACACCTTC. This sequence encodes CASRVSGTKTYGYTF.

This clone was recorded only once. The chain links TRBV27 to TRBJ2-1; D might be TRBD2 (7 bases). This CDR3 spans 17 amino acids. Germline values: CDR1 MNHEY, CDR2 SMNVEV (reference sequence). V lost 3 bases and J lost 1, with 16 bases in between. This chain's CDR3 is CASSLGWGRESYNEQFF. CDR3 in DNA: TGTGCCAGCAGTTTGGGGTGGGGGCGGGAGTCCTACAATGAGCAGTTCTTC.

This clone was observed a handful of times. The V call is TRBV11-2, the J call TRBJ2-1; TRBD1 might be the D (6 bases). CDR1 SGHAT and CDR2 FQNNGV come from the germline V gene. V gave up 4 bases and J gave up 0 bases, with 13 bases separating them. This CDR3 region has 16 residues. The CDR3 bases are TGTGCCAGCAGCTCCCGACAGGACCGCTCCTACAATGAGCAGTTCTTC. Amino acids: CASSSRQDRSYNEQFF.

CDR3 in amino acids: CASSPTSSSGNTIYF. As DNA, the CDR3 is TGTGCCAGCTCACCAACATCAAGCTCTGGAAACACCATATATTTT. The rearrangement uses TRBV18 and TRBJ1-3; no clear D gene. V was trimmed by 2 bases and J by 0 bases, leaving 8 bases between them. CDR1 is KGHSH, CDR2 LQKENI, per germline. This CDR3 has 15 amino acids.

The V call is TRBV2, the J call TRBJ2-7; no clear D. Germline V gives CDR1 SNHLY, CDR2 FYNNEI. This CDR3 comprises 14 residues. V was clipped by 6 bases and J by 2 bases, with 14 bases between them. CDR3 bases: TGTGCCAGCAGAGGCGCTGGGATTACCTACGAGCAGTACTTC. Protein sequence: CASRGAGITYEQYF.

J is TRBJ2-1 and V is TRBV10-3, with D perhaps matching TRBD2 (6 bases). Trimming took off 4 bases at V and 3 bases at J, with 10 bases between the two ends. CDR1 and CDR2 (germline): ENHRY, SYGVKD. The CDR3 length is 14 residues. The DNA of the CDR3 is TGTGCCATCAGTGCCCTAGCGCGCTACAATGAGCAGTTCTTC. Protein sequence: CAISALARYNEQFF.

This clone was detected only once. Written as DNA, the CDR3 is TGTGCCAGCAGCTTGGCGGGTCCAGGGGCCAACGTCCTGACTTTC. Translated, it gives CASSLAGPGANVLTF. The chain uses TRBV5-6 and TRBJ2-6; D is uncertain. Germline loops: CDR1 SGHDT, CDR2 YYEEEE. V lost 0 bases and J 4 bases, leaving 8 bases between the germline ends. The CDR3 is 15 amino acids.

The gene calls are TRBV7-9 and TRBJ1-4; perhaps TRBD1 as D (5 bases). Germline CDR1 and CDR2: SEHNR and FQNEAQ (reference sequence). The germline V and J ends were trimmed by 4 bases and 5 bases, with 11 bases remaining between them. The CDR3 is made up of 14 amino acids. CDR3 DNA: TGTGCCAGCAGCTCATCCGGGGGGAATGAAAAACTGTTTTTT. It specifies CASSSSGGNEKLFF.

The gene calls are TRBV7-6 and TRBJ2-2; D remains ambiguous. Germline-derived CDR1 and CDR2 are SGHVS and FNYEAQ. Between the trimmed V and J ends, which lost 1 base and 5 bases, there was a span of 14 bases. This CDR3 comprises 16 residues. The CDR3 sequence: CASSLDRAGKTGELFF. The CDR3 DNA reads as TGTGCCAGCAGCTTAGATAGGGCAGGAAAAACCGGGGAGCTGTTTTTT. Together with reference TRBV7-6 and TRBJ2-2, the CDR3 gives the full variable domain: GAGVSQSPRYKVTKRGQDVALRCDPISGHVSLYWYRQALGQGPEFLTYFNYEAQQDKSGLPNDRFSAERPEGSISTLTIQRTEQRDSAMYRCASSLDRAGKTGELFFGEGSRLTVL.

The chain joins TRBV28 to TRBJ2-3; 12 bases fit TRBD1. Losses at the gene ends were 5 bases for V and 1 base for J; bases not matched to a gene: 22. The CDR3 loop spans 22 amino acids. The germline V gene has CDR1 MDHEN and CDR2 SYDVKM. CDR3 sequence (DNA): TGTGCCAGCAGTCTACCCGGGACAGGGGGCGCCGGATCACCGAGGCGCACAGATACGCAGTATTTT. Protein: CASSLPGTGGAGSPRRTDTQYF.

The chain joins TRBV5-4 to TRBJ2-2; unclear D gene. V lost 9 bases to trimming and J lost 5 bases, with 14 bases between them. Germline loops: CDR1 SGHNT, CDR2 YYREEE (reference sequence). This CDR3 has 13 amino acids. The CDR3 bases are TGTGCCACCTCTGACCGACTGACCGGGGAGCTGTTTTTT. Encoded protein: CATSDRLTGELFF.